The 31 T cell receptor beta chains listed next were all sequenced from one sample in a study of PD-L1 blockade in urothelial cancer (dated by TCRdb to 2016 to 2017). Reading the label with the study, this specimen's time point is: pretreatment peripheral blood. Libraries were made using the immunoSEQ multiplex PCR assay. TCRdb holds this immuneACCESS table with in-frame rearrangements only. Some clones are missing; in checked studies, unresolved V genes explain under half, and the rest has no known cause. This sample lists tens of thousands of clones; around 87% were detected once. Jointly, the top ten make up 14% to 15% of the sample. The source material was PBMCs, sampled around atezolizumab (anti-PD-L1) treatment. Receptors were obtained from a man in his 60s with urothelial cancer.

The chain uses TRBV19 and TRBJ1-1, with D tentatively TRBD1 (6 bases). Trimming removed 10 bases at V and 7 bases at J, with 13 bases between. The germline CDR1 and CDR2 sequences are LNHDA and SQIVND (reference sequence). The CDR3 loop spans 11 amino acids. CDR3 nucleotide sequence: TGTGCCATTGCAGGGGTCGGTGAAGCTTTCTTT. Encoded protein: CAIAGVGEAFF.

V usage is TRBV7-2 and J usage is TRBJ2-1; 8 bases map to TRBD1. V trimming: 5 bases; J trimming: 8 bases; junction bases outside the gene matches: 11. Germline-derived CDR1 and CDR2 are SGHTA and FQGNSA. CDR3 length: 15 amino acids. This chain's CDR3 is CASSVGVQGADEQFF. The DNA of the CDR3 is TGTGCCAGCAGCGTAGGCGTGCAGGGGGCGGATGAGCAGTTCTTC.

The chain has TRBV7-2 and TRBJ2-7; 10 positions agree with TRBD2. The trim removed 5 bases at V and 7 bases at J, leaving 8 bases unmatched. CDR3 length: 14 residues. Germline CDR1 SGHTA, CDR2 FQGNSA. The CDR3 sequence: CASSPSGGALEQYF. The CDR3 DNA reads as TGTGCCAGCAGCCCCAGCGGGGGGGCCTTAGAGCAGTACTTC.

The V and J genes are TRBV6-5 and TRBJ2-7; D is possibly TRBD2 (7 bases). Germline-derived CDR1 and CDR2 are MNHEY and SVGAGI. The ends were cut back, 2 bases at V and 4 bases at J, with 15 bases in the middle. This CDR3 comprises 15 residues. The CDR3 region is CASSYGRGASYEQYF. The CDR3 bases are TGTGCCAGCAGTTACGGTCGGGGGGCCTCGTACGAGCAGTACTTC.

With respect to this clone: Other nucleotide sequences from this sample produce the same CDR3. The chain links TRBV7-8 to TRBJ2-7, with 10 bases fitting TRBD2. After removal of 5 bases from V and 3 bases from J, the junction contained 4 bases not matched to a gene. Looked up from germline, CDR1 is SGHVS and CDR2 is FQNEAQ. The CDR3 spans 14 residues. CDR3 sequence: CASSKRGGSYEQYF. The CDR3 DNA sequence: TGTGCCAGCAGCAAGCGGGGGGGGAGCTACGAGCAGTACTTC. Looking up the rest from reference TRBV7-8 and TRBJ2-7 gives the full variable domain: GAGVSQSPRYKVAKRGQDVALRCDPISGHVSLFWYQQALGQGPEFLTYFQNEAQLDKSGLPSDRFFAERPEGSVSTLKIQRTQQEDSAVYLCASSKRGGSYEQYFGPGTRLTVT.

This chain uses TRBV10-1 with TRBJ1-2; 10 bases are a match to TRBD1. Germline values: CDR1 WNHNN, CDR2 SYGVQD (reference sequence). With V trimmed by 2 bases and J by 5 bases, 2 bases remained unmatched. The CDR3 contains 14 residues. The CDR3 region is CASSEDRGPYGYTF. For the CDR3, the DNA is TGCGCCAGCAGTGAGGACAGGGGGCCTTATGGCTACACCTTC.

The J gene is TRBJ2-3, the V gene TRBV7-3; TRBD2 agrees at 10 bases. After removal of 8 bases from V and 1 base from J, the junction contained 3 bases not matched to a gene. Germline V gene sequence: CDR1 SGHTA, CDR2 FQGTGA. The length of the CDR3 is 14 residues. CDR3 loop: CASGLAGGTDTQYF. The CDR3 nucleotides read TGTGCCAGCGGCCTAGCGGGGGGCACAGATACGCAGTATTTT.

V gene TRBV15 combines with J gene TRBJ1-5; 10 bases map to TRBD1. The V gene end was trimmed by 6 bases and the J gene end by 1 base; junction bases not matched to a gene: 3. Germline-derived CDR1 and CDR2 are LNHNV and YYDKDF (reference sequence). CDR3 length: 15 residues. The CDR3 sequence is CATSPDRGSNQPQHF. The CDR3 nucleotides are TGTGCCACCAGTCCGGACAGGGGGAGCAATCAGCCCCAGCATTTT.

The chain employs TRBV10-3 and TRBJ2-5; weak D call: TRBD2 (5 bases). Germline CDR1 and CDR2: ENHRY and SYGVKD. The V and J ends lost 3 bases and 5 bases respectively, with 10 bases between them. The CDR3 is made up of 13 amino acids. CDR3 protein: CAISEVGAETQYF. The CDR3 DNA reads TGTGCCATCAGTGAAGTGGGAGCGGAGACCCAGTACTTC.

The chain employs TRBV30 and TRBJ1-1, with D possibly TRBD1 on 5 matching bases. The ends were cut back, 1 base at V and 3 bases at J, with 12 bases in the middle. CDR1 and CDR2 (germline): GTSNPN, SVGIG (reference sequence). This CDR3 has 14 amino acids. The CDR3 loop reads CAWSEPQGYTEAFF. The CDR3 DNA reads TGTGCCTGGAGTGAACCCCAGGGTTACACTGAAGCTTTCTTT. Looking up the rest from reference TRBV30 and TRBJ1-1 gives the full variable domain: SQTIHQWPATLVQPVGSPLSLECTVEGTSNPNLYWYRQAAGRGLQLLFYSVGIGQISSEVPQNLSASRPQDRQFILSSKKLLLSDSGFYLCAWSEPQGYTEAFFGQGTRLTVV.

V gene TRBV5-4 combines with J gene TRBJ1-2; 7 positions match TRBD1. Trimming cost V 4 bases and J 4 bases; bases outside gene matches: 16. The germline V gene has CDR1 SGHNT and CDR2 YYREEE (reference sequence). The length of the CDR3 is 17 residues. The CDR3 loop reads CASSEGTVALMSYGYTF. Here the CDR3 DNA reads TGTGCCAGCAGCGAGGGGACAGTGGCCCTAATGAGCTATGGCTACACCTTC.

The CDR3 spells CASTLDRGSNQPQHF. The CDR3 nucleotides read TGTGCCAGCACCCTGGACAGGGGGTCCAATCAGCCCCAGCATTTT. V is TRBV6-1 and J is TRBJ1-5; 10 bases map to TRBD1. The germline V gene encodes CDR1 MNHNS and CDR2 SASEGT. Trimming took 7 bases from V and 3 from J; bases not matched to a gene: 6. The CDR3 is 15 amino acids.

The chain uses TRBV6-4 and TRBJ2-1, with D possibly TRBD1 on 6 matching bases. The CDR3 is made up of 16 amino acids. Deletions cut 2 bases from V and 7 bases from J, with 18 bases between. Germline assignment: CDR1 MRHNA and CDR2 SNTAGT. The chain's CDR3 is CASSDIWGRSVNEQFF. The CDR3 nucleotides are TGTGCCAGCAGTGACATTTGGGGGCGTTCGGTTAATGAGCAGTTCTTC.

V usage is TRBV30 and J usage is TRBJ2-3; TRBD2 aligns across 11 bases. The CDR3 spans 16 residues. Germline CDR1 is GTSNPN and CDR2 is SVGIG (reference sequence). The trim removed 5 bases at V and 1 base at J, leaving 8 bases unmatched. The CDR3 DNA reads TGTGCCTGGGGCCCCGGGACTAGCGGTGGCACAGATACGCAGTATTTT. Amino acids: CAWGPGTSGGTDTQYF.

This clone occurred a few times. This rearrangement joins TRBV7-2 to TRBJ2-7; 10 positions match TRBD2. The V and J ends lost 5 bases and 13 bases, in that order; junction bases with no gene match: 14. The CDR3 length is 14 residues. The germline CDR1 and CDR2 sequences are SGHTA and FQGNSA. CDR3 in amino acids: CASSNPGLAGVNYF. The CDR3 DNA is TGTGCCAGCAGCAACCCGGGGCTAGCGGGGGTTAATTACTTC.

This chain connects TRBV7-2 to TRBJ2-2; 11 bases are shared with TRBD2. Germline assignment: CDR1 SGHTA and CDR2 FQGNSA. The V segment lost 5 bases and the J segment 5 bases; nucleotides outside the gene matches: 7. This CDR3 has 16 residues. CDR3 sequence: CASSGSGGAVTGELFF. CDR3 coding DNA: TGTGCCAGCAGCGGTAGCGGGGGGGCGGTAACCGGGGAGCTGTTTTTT. Full variable domain (rest looked up from reference TRBV7-2 and TRBJ2-2): GAGVSQSPSNKVTEKGKDVELRCDPISGHTALYWYRQSLGQGLEFLIYFQGNSAPDKSGLPSDRFSAERTGGSVSTLTIQRTQQEDSAVYLCASSGSGGAVTGELFFGEGSRLTVL.

The genes are TRBV9 and TRBJ2-7; 10 bases line up with TRBD1. V shed 1 base and J 6 bases; nucleotides not matched to a gene: 7. Germline V gene sequence: CDR1 SGDLS, CDR2 YYNGEE. This CDR3 region has 15 residues. The CDR3, as DNA: TGTGCCAGCAGCGTATATGGACAGGGGGTAGCCGAGCAGTACTTC. The encoded protein is CASSVYGQGVAEQYF.

The CDR3: CASSEGSTSGNTGELFF. As DNA, the CDR3 is TGCGCCAGCAGTGAGGGGTCGACTAGCGGGAACACCGGGGAGCTGTTTTTT. The rearrangement joins TRBV10-2 to TRBJ2-2, with 9 bases identical to TRBD2. CDR3 size: 17 residues. V shed 2 bases, J shed 1 base, and the junction held 5 bases outside the gene matches. Germline V gives CDR1 WSHSY, CDR2 SAAADI.

There are a few counts of this clone. The chain is built from TRBV4-1 and TRBJ2-7; TRBD1 aligns across 7 bases. The CDR3 covers 15 residues. CDR1 is MGHRA, CDR2 YSYEKL, per germline. V lost 4 bases to trimming and J lost 7 bases; unmatched junction nucleotides: 13. The CDR3 DNA follows: TGCGCCAGCAGCCCTACAGGGGCGCTACGTGGAGAGCAGTACTTC. Translating gives CASSPTGALRGEQYF.

The rearrangement uses TRBV4-1 and TRBJ1-6, with 7 bases that match TRBD1. This CDR3 spans 14 amino acids. Losses at the gene ends were 4 bases for V and 8 bases for J; bases not matched to a gene: 5. The germline V gene encodes CDR1 MGHRA and CDR2 YSYEKL. This chain's CDR3 is CASSLQGEDSPLHF. CDR3 in DNA: TGCGCCAGCAGCCTCCAGGGGGAGGATTCACCCCTCCACTTT.

This chain joins TRBV27 and TRBJ2-2; tentatively, D is TRBD1 (5 bases). V shed 3 bases and J shed 5 bases, with 13 bases lying between them. The CDR3 has 15 residues. The germline CDR1 and CDR2 sequences are MNHEY and SMNVEV (reference sequence). CDR3 loop: CASSFQGFRTGELFF. In DNA form, the CDR3 reads TGTGCCAGCAGTTTTCAGGGTTTTCGGACCGGGGAGCTGTTTTTT.

The V and J genes are TRBV7-2 and TRBJ2-4; 7 bases are a match to TRBD1. Losses at the gene ends were 4 bases for V and 6 bases for J; bases not matched to a gene: 15. Looked up from germline, CDR1 is SGHTA and CDR2 is FQGNSA. The CDR3 runs to 17 residues. The CDR3 DNA reads as TGTGCCAGCAGCTCCCAGGGAAAGACAGGGCGATTAAACATTCAGTACTTC. Amino acid sequence: CASSSQGKTGRLNIQYF.

The rearrangement links TRBV13 to TRBJ1-2; D perhaps matches TRBD1 (5 bases). This CDR3 is 14 amino acids long. The V and J ends lost 1 base and 6 bases respectively, with 12 bases between them. Germline CDR1 is PRHDT and CDR2 is FYEKMQ (reference sequence). CDR3 amino acids: CASSLEGRSHGYTF. CDR3 sequence (DNA): TGTGCCAGCAGCTTAGAGGGGAGGAGTCATGGCTACACCTTC.

This sequence joins TRBV7-8 and TRBJ2-1, with 13 bases lining up with TRBD2. V was pared by 5 bases and J by 0 bases, with 7 bases of the junction left unmatched. Germline V gives CDR1 SGHVS, CDR2 FQNEAQ. There are 18 residues in the CDR3. Here the CDR3 reads CASSGGLAGRSSYNEQFF. The CDR3 DNA follows: TGTGCCAGCAGCGGGGGACTAGCGGGGAGAAGCTCCTACAATGAGCAGTTCTTC. The full variable domain, its missing parts supplied by reference TRBV7-8 and TRBJ2-1, is GAGVSQSPRYKVAKRGQDVALRCDPISGHVSLFWYQQALGQGPEFLTYFQNEAQLDKSGLPSDRFFAERPEGSVSTLKIQRTQQEDSAVYLCASSGGLAGRSSYNEQFFGPGTRLTVL.

The V gene is TRBV4-3, the J gene TRBJ2-5; D possibly corresponds to TRBD1 (7 bases). Germline V gives CDR1 LGHNA, CDR2 YSLEER. Trimming shortened V by 0 bases and J by 5 bases, and 25 bases separated the two germline ends. The CDR3 is made up of 19 amino acids. The CDR3 nucleotides read TGCGCCAGCAGCCAAGATCTTCAGGGGGTTGGGGGGTTGGGCGAGACCCAGTACTTC. Encoded protein: CASSQDLQGVGGLGETQYF.

The chain joins TRBV23-1 to TRBJ1-5; D not certain. TRBV23-1 is labeled an ORF, and its function is uncertain. The CDR3 contains 15 residues. V was cut by 0 bases and J by 7 bases, with 13 bases left in between. The CDR3 reads CASSQSGPGTQPQHF. The CDR3 DNA reads as TGCGCCAGCAGTCAATCGGGTCCAGGAACCCAGCCCCAGCATTTT.

The genes are TRBV6-1 and TRBJ2-3; tentatively, D is TRBD1 (6 bases). V was pared by 3 bases and J by 6 bases, with 19 bases between. CDR1 is MNHNS, CDR2 SASEGT, per germline. CDR3 length: 16 amino acids. CDR3 DNA sequence: TGTGCCAGCAGTGACCTGGGGGCACGCGGCGGGGATACGCAGTATTTT. The encoded protein is CASSDLGARGGDTQYF.

The CDR3 region is CASSWDTYEQYF. As DNA, the CDR3 is TGTGCCAGCAGCTGGGACACCTACGAGCAGTACTTC. The genes are TRBV11-2 and TRBJ2-5, with D perhaps TRBD1 (6 bases). Near its end, the DNA agrees better with TRBJ2-7, so the J call may be wrong. This CDR3 region has 12 residues. In germline, CDR1 is SGHAT, CDR2 FQNNGV.

The rearrangement links TRBV30 to TRBJ2-2; 8 bases agree with TRBD1. Germline V gene sequence: CDR1 GTSNPN, CDR2 SVGIG (reference sequence). The V segment lost 8 bases and the J segment 7 bases; nucleotides outside the gene matches: 15. The CDR3 sequence is 15 residues long. CDR3 in DNA: TGTGCCCAAACCGGGACAGGTCTTTTGGGCGGGGAGCTGTTTTTT. Protein: CAQTGTGLLGGELFF.

J is TRBJ1-2 and V is TRBV7-9, with D hard to call. In germline, CDR1 is SEHNR, CDR2 FQNEAQ (reference sequence). The CDR3 spans 14 residues. Trimming took 1 base from V and 4 from J, leaving 10 bases between them. Here the CDR3 DNA reads TGTGCCAGCAGCTTAGAGAACAGAGCCTATGGCTACACCTTC. This sequence encodes CASSLENRAYGYTF.

The chain has TRBV6-5 and TRBJ2-1, with TRBD2 matching 8 bases. J was trimmed by 7 bases and V by 10 bases; bases with no gene match: 15. CDR3 length equals 15 residues. Germline V gene lookup returns CDR1 MNHEY and CDR2 SVGAGI. CDR3 nucleotides: TGTGCCACCAGCAGCGGGGGCCCTACCCAGAATGAGCAGTTCTTC. Protein: CATSSGGPTQNEQFF.